A selection of T cell receptor beta chains follows, all from one sample in a study of lymphopenia after photon versus proton radiotherapy. Repertoires were generated with immunoSEQ multiplex PCR, while TCRdb's copy carries only in-frame clones and drops some. Of more than 30,000 clones listed, about 85% are singletons. Sample: peripheral blood, taken from a patient treated with photon-based radiotherapy. The source is a man over 45 with gastric cancer. CDR3s leave out the opening cysteine and the closing phenylalanine or tryptophan. D genes are given only for firm matches.

cdr3_aa j_call d_call v_call
ASSSVAGEASYEQY TRBJ2-7 TRBD2 TRBV7-9
ASSERQGSYEQY TRBJ2-7 TRBD1 TRBV6-1
SPGTDHGYT TRBJ1-2 . TRBV20-1
ASNAPERVTGELF TRBJ2-2 . TRBV2
SAGTSSSGNTIY TRBJ1-3 . TRBV29-1
ASTSGTFSYEQY TRBJ2-7 . TRBV7-9
ASSIGQGASNQPQH TRBJ1-5 TRBD1 TRBV19
ASSFTGVARNGYT TRBJ1-2 . TRBV7-2
ASSPTGANVLT TRBJ2-6 . TRBV27
ASSLEASGYEQY TRBJ2-7 TRBD2 TRBV5-1
ASSPGGGHQETQY TRBJ2-5 TRBD2 TRBV5-6
ASSQPQGRRTEAF TRBJ1-1 . TRBV5-6
ASSLSVGANYGYT TRBJ1-2 . TRBV2
ASSPPKSDTQY TRBJ2-3 . TRBV7-8
ASRETSGTTGELF TRBJ2-2 TRBD2 TRBV2
ASSPRFWGQGAYEQY TRBJ2-7 TRBD1 TRBV5-6
ASSGGQGNQPQH TRBJ1-5 TRBD1 TRBV5-1
ASSIRGHSTSQPQH TRBJ1-5 . TRBV19
ASSLDRDQPQH TRBJ1-5 . TRBV7-2
ASSLGGLGYGYT TRBJ1-2 . TRBV27
ASSQTGALTGELF TRBJ2-2 TRBD1 TRBV14
ASSIERGYEQF TRBJ2-1 . TRBV7-3
ASSLPWTGYEQY TRBJ2-7 TRBD1 TRBV28
ASSQGALKTRGRGTGELF TRBJ2-2 TRBD1 TRBV4-1
ASSPPGSFPNYGYT TRBJ1-2 . TRBV4-1
ASSLRGQGAPRPQH TRBJ1-5 TRBD1 TRBV7-9
AISEGTSGSRNEQF TRBJ2-1 TRBD2 TRBV10-3
ASSSRQGYENTEAF TRBJ1-1 TRBD1 TRBV5-6
ASSPSLPGQGASNQPQH TRBJ1-5 TRBD1 TRBV4-1
ASSLGGSRSQTGELF TRBJ2-2 . TRBV11-3
ASSGGGIAGQQETQY TRBJ2-5 TRBD2 TRBV19
AWSPPYNEQF TRBJ2-1 . TRBV30
ASSLGGNTDTQY TRBJ2-3 . TRBV5-1
ASSFTPSGSSGANVLT TRBJ2-6 TRBD2 TRBV5-1
ASSLGRASGKTGELF TRBJ2-2 TRBD2 TRBV4-1
ASRRNRGGTGELF TRBJ2-2 . TRBV7-9
ASSLQGYNEQF TRBJ2-1 . TRBV7-8
AWSNEKLF TRBJ1-4 . TRBV30
ASSLGAMDGNEQF TRBJ2-1 . TRBV5-4
ASSLVSGNTIY TRBJ1-3 . TRBV7-9
ASSPGGEYTTEAF TRBJ1-1 . TRBV4-1
ASSPPAGNTEAF TRBJ1-1 . TRBV18
ASRAQGGSQPQH TRBJ1-5 TRBD1 TRBV6-1
SATGGNTIY TRBJ1-3 . TRBV20-1